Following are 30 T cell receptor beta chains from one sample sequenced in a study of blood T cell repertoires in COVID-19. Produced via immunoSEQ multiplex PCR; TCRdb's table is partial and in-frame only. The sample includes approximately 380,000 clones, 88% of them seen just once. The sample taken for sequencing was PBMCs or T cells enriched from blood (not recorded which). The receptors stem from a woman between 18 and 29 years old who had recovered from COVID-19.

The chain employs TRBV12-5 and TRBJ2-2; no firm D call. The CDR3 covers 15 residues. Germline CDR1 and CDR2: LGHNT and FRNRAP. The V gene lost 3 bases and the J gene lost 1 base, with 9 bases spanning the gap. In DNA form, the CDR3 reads TGTGCTAGTGGTTTAGTACAGAAGAACACCGGGGAGCTGTTTTTT. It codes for CASGLVQKNTGELFF.

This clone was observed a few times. The CDR3 sequence is CASSVDGHNTEAFF. The CDR3 DNA is TGTGCCAGCAGCGTAGACGGACATAACACTGAAGCTTTCTTT. This chain connects TRBV9 to TRBJ1-1; perhaps TRBD1 as D (5 bases). The CDR3 is 14 amino acids. Trimming left V 0 bases short and J 2 bases short, with 8 bases between. Germline V lookup: CDR1 SGDLS, CDR2 YYNGEE.

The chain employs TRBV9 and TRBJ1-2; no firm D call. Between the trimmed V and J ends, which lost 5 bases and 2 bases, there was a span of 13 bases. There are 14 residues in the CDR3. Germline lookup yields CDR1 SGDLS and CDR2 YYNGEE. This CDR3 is CASSDARVNYGYTF. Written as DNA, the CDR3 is TGTGCCAGCAGTGACGCGAGGGTGAACTATGGCTACACCTTC.

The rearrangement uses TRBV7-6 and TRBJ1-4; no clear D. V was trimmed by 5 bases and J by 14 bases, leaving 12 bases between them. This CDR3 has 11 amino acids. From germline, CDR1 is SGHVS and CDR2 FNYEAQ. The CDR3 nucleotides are TGTGCCAGCAGCCCGGGTTTAGGTCTGTTTTTT. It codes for CASSPGLGLFF.

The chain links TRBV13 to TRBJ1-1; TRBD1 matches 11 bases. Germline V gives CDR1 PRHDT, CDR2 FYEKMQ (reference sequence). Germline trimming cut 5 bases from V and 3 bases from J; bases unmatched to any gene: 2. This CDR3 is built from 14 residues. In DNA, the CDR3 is TGTGCCAGCAGCCCGGGACAGGGGGACACTGAAGCTTTCTTT. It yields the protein CASSPGQGDTEAFF.

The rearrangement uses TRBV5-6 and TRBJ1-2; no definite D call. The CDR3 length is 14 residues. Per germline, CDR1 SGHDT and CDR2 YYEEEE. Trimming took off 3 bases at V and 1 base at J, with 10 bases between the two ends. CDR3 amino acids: CASSSSTGNYGYTF. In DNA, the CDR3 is TGTGCCAGCAGCTCTTCGACGGGTAACTATGGCTACACCTTC. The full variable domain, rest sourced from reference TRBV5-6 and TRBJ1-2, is DAGVTQSPTHLIKTRGQQVTLRCSPKSGHDTVSWYQQALGQGPQFIFQYYEEEERQRGNFPDRFSGHQFPNYSSELNVNALLLGDSALYLCASSSSTGNYGYTFGSGTRLTVV.

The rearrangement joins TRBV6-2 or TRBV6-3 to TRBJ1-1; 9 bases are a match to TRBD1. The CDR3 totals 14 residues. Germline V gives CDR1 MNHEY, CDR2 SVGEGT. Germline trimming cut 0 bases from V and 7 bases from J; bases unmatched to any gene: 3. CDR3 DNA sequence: TGTGCCAGCAGTTACTCGGACAGGGGTCTTGAAGCTTTCTTT. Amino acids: CASSYSDRGLEAFF.

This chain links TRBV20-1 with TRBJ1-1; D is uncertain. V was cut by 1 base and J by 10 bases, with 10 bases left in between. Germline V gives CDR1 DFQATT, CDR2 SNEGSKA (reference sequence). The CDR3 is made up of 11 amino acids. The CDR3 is CSARVGSGAFF. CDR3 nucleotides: TGCAGTGCTAGAGTCGGGAGTGGAGCTTTCTTT.

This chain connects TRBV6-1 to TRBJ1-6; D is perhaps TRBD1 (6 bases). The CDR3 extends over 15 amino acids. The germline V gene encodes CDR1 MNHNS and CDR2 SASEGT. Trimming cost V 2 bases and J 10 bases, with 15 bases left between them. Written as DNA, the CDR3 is TGTGCCAGCAGTGAAAGAGGTCCTCAGGGGTCACCCCTCCACTTT. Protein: CASSERGPQGSPLHF.

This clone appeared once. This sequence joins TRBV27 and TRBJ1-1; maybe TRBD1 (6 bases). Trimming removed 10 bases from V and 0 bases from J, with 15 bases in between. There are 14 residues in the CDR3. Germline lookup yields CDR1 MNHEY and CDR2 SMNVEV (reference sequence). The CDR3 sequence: CAITRGRMNTEAFF. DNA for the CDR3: TGTGCCATTACCAGGGGCCGGATGAACACTGAAGCTTTCTTT.

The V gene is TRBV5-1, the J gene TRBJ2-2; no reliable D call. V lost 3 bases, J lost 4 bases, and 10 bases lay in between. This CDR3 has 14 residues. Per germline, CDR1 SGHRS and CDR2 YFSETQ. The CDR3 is CASSSQRLTGELFF. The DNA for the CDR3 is TGCGCCAGCAGCTCTCAGCGTCTCACCGGGGAGCTGTTTTTT.

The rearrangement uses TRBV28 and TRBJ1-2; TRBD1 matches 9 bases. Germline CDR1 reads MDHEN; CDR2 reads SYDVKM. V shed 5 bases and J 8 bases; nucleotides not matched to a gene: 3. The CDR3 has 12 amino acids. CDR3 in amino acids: CASSGTGFGYTF. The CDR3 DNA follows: TGTGCCAGCAGTGGGACAGGGTTCGGCTACACCTTC.

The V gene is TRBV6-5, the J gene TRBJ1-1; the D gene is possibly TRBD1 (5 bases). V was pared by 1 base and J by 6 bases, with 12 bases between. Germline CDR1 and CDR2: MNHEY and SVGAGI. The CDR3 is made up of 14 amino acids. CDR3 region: CASSYYNQGPEAFF. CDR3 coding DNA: TGTGCCAGCAGTTACTACAACCAGGGCCCTGAAGCTTTCTTT.

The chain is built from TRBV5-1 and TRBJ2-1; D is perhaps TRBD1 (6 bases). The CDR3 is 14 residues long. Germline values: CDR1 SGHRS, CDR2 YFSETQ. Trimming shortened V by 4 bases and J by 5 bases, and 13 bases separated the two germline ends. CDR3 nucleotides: TGCGCCAGCAGCGCACAGGGTTACCACAATGAGCAGTTCTTC. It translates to CASSAQGYHNEQFF.

The CDR3: CASSLRQGDSQPQHF. The CDR3 DNA is TGTGCCAGCAGTTTACGGCAGGGGGATAGTCAGCCCCAGCATTTT. This sequence joins TRBV28 and TRBJ1-5; 7 bases fit TRBD1. The V gene end was trimmed by 2 bases and the J gene end by 6 bases; junction bases not matched to a gene: 7. CDR3 size: 15 residues. Per the germline V gene, CDR1 is MDHEN and CDR2 is SYDVKM. The whole variable domain, remainder taken from reference TRBV28 and TRBJ1-5, is DVKVTQSSRYLVKRTGEKVFLECVQDMDHENMFWYRQDPGLGLRLIYFSYDVKMKEKGDIPEGYSVSREKKERFSLILESASTNQTSMYLCASSLRQGDSQPQHFGDGTRLSIL.

CDR3 bases: TGTGCCAGCAGTTATTCCGCAGGCAGATCACCCCTCCACTTT. This gives the protein CASSYSAGRSPLHF. The chain recombines TRBV6-5 with TRBJ1-6, with D hard to call. Trimming took 3 bases from V and 10 from J, leaving 13 bases between them. The CDR3 sequence is 14 residues long. Germline V CDR1 and CDR2: MNHEY, SVGAGI.

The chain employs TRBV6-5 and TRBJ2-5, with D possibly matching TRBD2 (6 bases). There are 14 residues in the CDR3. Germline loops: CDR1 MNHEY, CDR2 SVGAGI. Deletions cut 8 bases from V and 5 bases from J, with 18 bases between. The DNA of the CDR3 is TGTGCCAGCCAAAAGGGCGGGGCAAGGGAGACCCAGTACTTC. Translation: CASQKGGARETQYF.

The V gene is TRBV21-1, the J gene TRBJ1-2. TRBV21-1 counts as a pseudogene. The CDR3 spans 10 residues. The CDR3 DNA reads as TGTGCCAGCAGCCGGTATGGCTACACCTTC. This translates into CASSRYGYTF.

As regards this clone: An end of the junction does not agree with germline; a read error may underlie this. DNA for the CDR3: TGTGCTAGCAGCTTGGTAGCGGGGGGTGAAGAGACCCAGTACTTC. Translated: CASSLVAGGEETQYF. V and J are TRBV7-7 and TRBJ2-5, with 10 bases matching TRBD2. CDR1 is SSHAT and CDR2 is FNYEAQ in the germline V gene (reference sequence). This CDR3 spans 15 amino acids. The whole variable domain, filled in from reference TRBV7-7 and TRBJ2-5, reads GAGVSQSPRYKVTKRGQDVTLRCDPISSHATLYWYQQALGQGPEFLTYFNYEAQPDKSGLPSDRFSAERPEGSISTLTIQRTEQRDSAMYRCASSLVAGGEETQYFGPGTRLLVL.

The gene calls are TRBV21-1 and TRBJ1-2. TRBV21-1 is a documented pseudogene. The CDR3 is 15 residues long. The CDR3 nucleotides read TGTGCCAGCAGCAAGACGGACTTGAGTAACTATGGCTACACCTTC. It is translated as CASSKTDLSNYGYTF.

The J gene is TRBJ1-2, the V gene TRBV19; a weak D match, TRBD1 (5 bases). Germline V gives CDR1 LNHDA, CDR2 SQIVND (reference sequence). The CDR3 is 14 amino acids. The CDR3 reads CAILPGRTSYGYTF. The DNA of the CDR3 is TGTGCGATCTTACCGGGACGGACTAGCTATGGCTACACCTTC.

CDR3 protein: CASSETGGWNEQFF. The CDR3 coding sequence is TGTGCCAGCAGTGAGACAGGGGGCTGGAATGAGCAGTTCTTC. The chain has TRBV25-1 and TRBJ2-1; TRBD1 agrees at 10 bases. The CDR3 extends over 14 amino acids. Per the germline V gene, CDR1 is MGHDK and CDR2 is SYGVNS. Germline trimming cut 3 bases from V and 7 bases from J; bases unmatched to any gene: 3.

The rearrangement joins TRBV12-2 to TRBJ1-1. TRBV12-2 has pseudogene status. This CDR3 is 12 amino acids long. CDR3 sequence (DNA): TGTGCAAGTCCCCGAGAGGACACTGAAGCTTTCTTT. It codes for CASPREDTEAFF.

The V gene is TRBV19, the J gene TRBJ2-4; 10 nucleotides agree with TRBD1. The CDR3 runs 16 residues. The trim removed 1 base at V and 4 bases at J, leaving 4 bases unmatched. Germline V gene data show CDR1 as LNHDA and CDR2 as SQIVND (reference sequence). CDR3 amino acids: CASSIGTGGVKNIQYF. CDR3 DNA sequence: TGTGCCAGTAGTATAGGGACAGGGGGAGTAAAAAACATTCAGTACTTC.

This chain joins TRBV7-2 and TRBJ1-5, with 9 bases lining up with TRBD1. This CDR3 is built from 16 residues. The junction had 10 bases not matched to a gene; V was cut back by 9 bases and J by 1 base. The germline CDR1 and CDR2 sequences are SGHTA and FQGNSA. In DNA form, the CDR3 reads TGTGCCAGGCACGGGGGAGGGACAGGGAGCAATCAGCCCCAGCATTTT. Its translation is CARHGGGTGSNQPQHF.

This CDR3 is CSVQRQNSYEQYF. The DNA for the CDR3 is TGCAGCGTCCAAAGACAGAACTCCTACGAGCAGTACTTC. The rearrangement uses TRBV29-1 and TRBJ2-7; possible D gene TRBD1, 5 bases. Trimming took 6 bases from V and 0 from J, leaving 12 bases between them. The V gene's germline CDR1 is SQVTM and CDR2 ANQGSEA. This CDR3 contains 13 residues.

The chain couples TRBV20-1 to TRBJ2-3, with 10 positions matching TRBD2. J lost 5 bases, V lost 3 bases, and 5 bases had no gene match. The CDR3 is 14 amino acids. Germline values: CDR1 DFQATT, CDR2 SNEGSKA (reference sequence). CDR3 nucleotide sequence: TGCAGTGCTAGTAGCGGGGGGCGAAAAGATACGCAGTATTTT. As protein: CSASSGGRKDTQYF.

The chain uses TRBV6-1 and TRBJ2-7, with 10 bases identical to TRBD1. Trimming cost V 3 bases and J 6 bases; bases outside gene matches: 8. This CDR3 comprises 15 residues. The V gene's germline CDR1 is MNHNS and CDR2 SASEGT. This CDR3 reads CASSDRTGGWGEQYF. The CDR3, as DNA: TGTGCCAGCAGTGACCGGACAGGGGGATGGGGCGAGCAGTACTTC.

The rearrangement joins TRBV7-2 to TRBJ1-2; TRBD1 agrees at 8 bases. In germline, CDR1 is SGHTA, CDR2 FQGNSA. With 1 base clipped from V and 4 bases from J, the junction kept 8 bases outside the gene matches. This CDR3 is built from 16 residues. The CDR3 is CASSLVATGGIYGYTF. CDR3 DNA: TGTGCCAGCAGCTTAGTGGCTACAGGGGGAATCTATGGCTACACCTTC.

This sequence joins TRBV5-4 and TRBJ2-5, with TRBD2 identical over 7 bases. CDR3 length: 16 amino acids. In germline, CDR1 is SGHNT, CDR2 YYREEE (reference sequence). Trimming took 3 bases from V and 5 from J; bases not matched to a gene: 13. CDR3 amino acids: CASSSLEAGRGETQYF. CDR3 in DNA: TGTGCCAGCAGCTCCCTAGAGGCGGGGCGGGGGGAGACCCAGTACTTC. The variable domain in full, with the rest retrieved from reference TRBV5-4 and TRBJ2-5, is ETGVTQSPTHLIKTRGQQVTLRCSSQSGHNTVSWYQQALGQGPQFIFQYYREEENGRGNFPPRFSGLQFPNYSSELNVNALELDDSALYLCASSSLEAGRGETQYFGPGTRLLVL.